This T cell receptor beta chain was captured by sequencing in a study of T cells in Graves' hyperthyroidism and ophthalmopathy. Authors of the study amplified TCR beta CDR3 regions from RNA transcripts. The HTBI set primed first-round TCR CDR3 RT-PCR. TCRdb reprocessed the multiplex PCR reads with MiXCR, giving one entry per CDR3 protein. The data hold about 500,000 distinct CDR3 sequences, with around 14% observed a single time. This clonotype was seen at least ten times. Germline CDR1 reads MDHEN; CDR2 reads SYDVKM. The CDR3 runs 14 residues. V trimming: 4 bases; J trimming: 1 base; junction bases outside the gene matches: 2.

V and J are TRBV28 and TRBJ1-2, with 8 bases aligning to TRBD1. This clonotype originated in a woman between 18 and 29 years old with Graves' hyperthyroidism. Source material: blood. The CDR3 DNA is TGTGCCAGCAGTTCAGGGGGCGGTAACTATGGCTACACCTTC. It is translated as CASSSGGGNYGYTF.